The 6 T cell receptor beta chains presented below share a single source sample, sequenced in a study of cytomegalovirus exposure and HLA in healthy donors. This PCR relied on a set of 60 Vbeta primers and 13 Jbeta primers. TCRdb's copy holds only in-frame clones and misses some; the assay was immunoSEQ multiplex PCR. The sample has approximately 150,000 clones, just under 85% seen once. Sample: PBMCs. The receptors originated from a middle-aged woman in good health and CMV-seronegative.

This clone was seen only once. This sequence joins TRBV14 and TRBJ1-2; maybe TRBD1 (6 bases). The V gene lost 3 bases and the J gene lost 6 bases, with 11 bases spanning the gap. The germline CDR1 and CDR2 sequences are SGHDN and FVKESK. This CDR3 region has 13 residues. CDR3 nucleotide sequence: TGTGCCAGCAGCCATACAGGGTACGATGGCTACACCTTC. Translating gives CASSHTGYDGYTF.

V usage is TRBV10-3 and J usage is TRBJ2-3; tentative D call: TRBD1 (6 bases). Trimming removed 3 bases at V and 2 bases at J, with 9 bases between. Germline V lookup: CDR1 ENHRY, CDR2 SYGVKD. CDR3 length equals 14 residues. The CDR3 DNA sequence: TGTGCCATCAGTGAACAGGGTCACACAGATACGCAGTATTTT. Protein: CAISEQGHTDTQYF.

This sequence joins TRBV5-1 and TRBJ2-2; D gene unclear. From germline, CDR1 is SGHRS and CDR2 YFSETQ. The CDR3 spans 12 residues. V was clipped by 1 base and J by 7 bases, with 5 bases between them. In DNA, the CDR3 is TGCGCCAGCAGCTTGAGTAGCGGGGAGCTGTTTTTT. Protein product: CASSLSSGELFF.

The chain uses TRBV7-9 and TRBJ2-2; 8 bases are a match to TRBD1. V dropped 1 base and J dropped 8; count of bases not matched to a gene: 9. The germline V gene encodes CDR1 SEHNR and CDR2 FQNEAQ (reference sequence). CDR3 length: 16 residues. CDR3 residues: CASSLVSGGALGELFF. CDR3 coding DNA: TGTGCCAGCAGCTTAGTATCAGGGGGCGCGTTGGGGGAGCTGTTTTTT.

The gene calls are TRBV7-9 and TRBJ1-4; 9 positions match TRBD1. Unmatched junction bases numbered 9, after V lost 4 bases and J lost 0 bases. There are 18 residues in the CDR3. CDR1 SEHNR and CDR2 FQNEAQ come from the germline V gene (reference sequence). CDR3 in amino acids: CASSSIGTGHATNEKLFF. CDR3 in DNA: TGTGCCAGCAGCTCAATAGGGACAGGGCACGCAACTAATGAAAAACTGTTTTTT.

The CDR3 DNA sequence: TGTGCCAGCAGGAAGACTAGCGGGAGGACGGGCGAGCAGTACTTC. This gives the protein CASRKTSGRTGEQYF. The chain uses TRBV6-5 and TRBJ2-5; 13 bases agree with TRBD2. The J call may be faulty, since TRBJ2-7 better matches the DNA end. The CDR3 contains 15 residues. Germline V gene sequence: CDR1 MNHEY, CDR2 SVGAGI.